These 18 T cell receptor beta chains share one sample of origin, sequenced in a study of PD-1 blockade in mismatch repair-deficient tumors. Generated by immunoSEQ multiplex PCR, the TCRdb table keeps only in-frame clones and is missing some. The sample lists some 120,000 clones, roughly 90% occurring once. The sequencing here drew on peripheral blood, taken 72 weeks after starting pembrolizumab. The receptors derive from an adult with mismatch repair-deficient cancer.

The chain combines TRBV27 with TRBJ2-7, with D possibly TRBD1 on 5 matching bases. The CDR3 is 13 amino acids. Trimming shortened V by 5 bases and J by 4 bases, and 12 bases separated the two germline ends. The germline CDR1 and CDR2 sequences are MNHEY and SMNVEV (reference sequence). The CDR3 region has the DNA TGTGCCAGCAGTGCCAACTCAGGGTACGAGCAGTACTTC. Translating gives CASSANSGYEQYF.

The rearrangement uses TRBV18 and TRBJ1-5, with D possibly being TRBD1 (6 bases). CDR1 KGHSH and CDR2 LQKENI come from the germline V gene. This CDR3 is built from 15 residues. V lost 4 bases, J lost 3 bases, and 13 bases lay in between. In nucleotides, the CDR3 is TGTGCCAGCTCACTTAACAGGGAGGCCAATCAGCCCCAGCATTTT. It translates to CASSLNREANQPQHF.

CDR3 DNA: TGCAGCGTTGACCTCAACCAGCAGTCGGGGTCGCAGTTCTTC. Protein product: CSVDLNQQSGSQFF. The chain carries TRBV29-1 and TRBJ2-1, with D possibly TRBD2 on 5 matching bases. The V gene's germline CDR1 is SQVTM and CDR2 ANQGSEA. V lost 3 bases and J 12 bases, leaving 21 bases between the germline ends. There are 14 residues in the CDR3.

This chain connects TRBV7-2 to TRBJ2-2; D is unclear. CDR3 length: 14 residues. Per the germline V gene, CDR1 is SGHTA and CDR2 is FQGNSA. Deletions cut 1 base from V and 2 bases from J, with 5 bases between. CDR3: CASSLGRNTGELFF. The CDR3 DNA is TGTGCCAGCAGCTTAGGGCGCAACACCGGGGAGCTGTTTTTT.

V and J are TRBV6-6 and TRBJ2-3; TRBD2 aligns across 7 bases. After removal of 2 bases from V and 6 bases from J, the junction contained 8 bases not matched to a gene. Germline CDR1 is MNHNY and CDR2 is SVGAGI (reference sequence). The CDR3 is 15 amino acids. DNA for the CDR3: TGTGCCAGCAGTTACGCTGGGAGGGGAGCCGATACGCAGTATTTT. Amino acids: CASSYAGRGADTQYF.

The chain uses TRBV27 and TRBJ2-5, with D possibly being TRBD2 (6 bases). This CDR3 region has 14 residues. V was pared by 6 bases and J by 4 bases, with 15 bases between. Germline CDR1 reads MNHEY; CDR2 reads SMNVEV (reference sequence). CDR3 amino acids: CASSTLARTETQYF. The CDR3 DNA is TGTGCCAGCAGCACACTAGCTCGGACAGAGACCCAGTACTTC.

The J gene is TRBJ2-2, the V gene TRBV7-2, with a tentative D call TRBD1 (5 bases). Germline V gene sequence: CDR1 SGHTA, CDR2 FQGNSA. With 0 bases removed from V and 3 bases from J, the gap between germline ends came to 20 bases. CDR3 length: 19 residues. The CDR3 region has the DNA TGTGCCAGCAGCTTAGCGTGGTCCCGCCGGACACGAGACACCGGGGAGCTGTTTTTT. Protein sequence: CASSLAWSRRTRDTGELFF.

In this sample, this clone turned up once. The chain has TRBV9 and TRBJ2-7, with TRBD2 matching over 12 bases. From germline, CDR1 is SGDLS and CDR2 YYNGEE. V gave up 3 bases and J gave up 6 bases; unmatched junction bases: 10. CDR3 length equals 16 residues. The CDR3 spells CASSAAGLAGGREQYF. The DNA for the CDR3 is TGTGCCAGCAGCGCAGCGGGCCTAGCGGGGGGGCGCGAGCAGTACTTC.

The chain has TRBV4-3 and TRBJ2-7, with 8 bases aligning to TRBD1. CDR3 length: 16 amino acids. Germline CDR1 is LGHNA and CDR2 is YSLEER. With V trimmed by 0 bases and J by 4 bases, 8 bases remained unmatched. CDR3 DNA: TGCGCCAGCAGCCAAGAAACCGGGACAGGTACTTACGAGCAGTACTTC. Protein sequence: CASSQETGTGTYEQYF.

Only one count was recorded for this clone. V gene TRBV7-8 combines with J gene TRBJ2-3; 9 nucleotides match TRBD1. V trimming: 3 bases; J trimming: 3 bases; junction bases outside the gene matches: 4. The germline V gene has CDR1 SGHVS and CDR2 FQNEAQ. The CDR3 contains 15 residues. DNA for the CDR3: TGTGCCAGCAGCTTTTTAGGGACAGGGACAGATACGCAGTATTTT. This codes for CASSFLGTGTDTQYF.

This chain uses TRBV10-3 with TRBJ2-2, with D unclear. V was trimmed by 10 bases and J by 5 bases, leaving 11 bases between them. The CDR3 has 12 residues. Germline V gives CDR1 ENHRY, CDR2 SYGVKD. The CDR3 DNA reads TGTGCCACTCTACTTTCAACCGGGGAGCTGTTTTTT. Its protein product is CATLLSTGELFF.

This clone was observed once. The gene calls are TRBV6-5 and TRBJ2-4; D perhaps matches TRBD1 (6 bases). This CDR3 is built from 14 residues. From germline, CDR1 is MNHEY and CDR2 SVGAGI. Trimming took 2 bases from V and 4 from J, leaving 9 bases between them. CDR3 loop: CASSYGTQKNIQYF. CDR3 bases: TGTGCCAGCAGTTACGGGACACAAAAAAACATTCAGTACTTC.

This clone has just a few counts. The CDR3 coding sequence is TGTGCCTGGAGTGTACTGGTGGATACGCAGTATTTT. Protein product: CAWSVLVDTQYF. The rearrangement uses TRBV30 and TRBJ2-3, with no clear D. Germline V gene data show CDR1 as GTSNPN and CDR2 as SVGIG (reference sequence). This CDR3 comprises 12 residues. V was cut by 0 bases and J by 6 bases, with 7 bases left in between.

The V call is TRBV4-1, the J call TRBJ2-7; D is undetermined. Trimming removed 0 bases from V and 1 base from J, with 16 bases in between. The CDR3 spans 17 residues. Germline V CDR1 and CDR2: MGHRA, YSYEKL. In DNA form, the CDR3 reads TGCGCCAGCAGCCAAGATCCCCATTATTTTCAGTCCTACGAGCAGTACTTC. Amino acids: CASSQDPHYFQSYEQYF.

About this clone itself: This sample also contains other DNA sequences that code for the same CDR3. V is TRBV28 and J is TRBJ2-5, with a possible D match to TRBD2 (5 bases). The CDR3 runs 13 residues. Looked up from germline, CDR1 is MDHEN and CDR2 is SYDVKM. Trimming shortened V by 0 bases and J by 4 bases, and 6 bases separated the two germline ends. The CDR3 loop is CASSLWGRETQYF. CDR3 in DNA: TGTGCCAGCAGTTTATGGGGGAGAGAGACCCAGTACTTC.

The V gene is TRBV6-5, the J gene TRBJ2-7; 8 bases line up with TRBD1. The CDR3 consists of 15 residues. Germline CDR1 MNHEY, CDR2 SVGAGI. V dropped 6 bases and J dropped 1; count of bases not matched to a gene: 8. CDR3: CASRGDRRKSYEQYF. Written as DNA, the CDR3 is TGTGCCAGCAGGGGGGACAGGCGAAAATCCTACGAGCAGTACTTC.

Written as DNA, the CDR3 is TGTGCCAGCAGTTTAAGGCAGGGGTACTACGAGCAGTACTTC. Its translation is CASSLRQGYYEQYF. The chain combines TRBV28 with TRBJ2-7, with D possibly TRBD1 on 6 matching bases. The CDR3 length is 14 residues. Germline values: CDR1 MDHEN, CDR2 SYDVKM. V was pared by 2 bases and J by 3 bases, with 11 bases between.

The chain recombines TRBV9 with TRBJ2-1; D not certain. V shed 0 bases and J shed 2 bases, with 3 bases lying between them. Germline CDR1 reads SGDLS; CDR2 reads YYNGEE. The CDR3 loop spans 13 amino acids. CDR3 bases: TGTGCCAGCAGCGTAGAGACCTACAATGAGCAGTTCTTC. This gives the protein CASSVETYNEQFF.